This T cell receptor (beta chain) was identified during a study of CD8 T cells in ankylosing spondylitis. Trimming took off 5 bases at V and 6 bases at J, with 10 bases between the two ends. Germline values: CDR1 SGHTA, CDR2 FQGNSA. The CDR3 spans 13 residues. Notes on this clonotype: Its antigen is not identified.

TCRdb reprocessed the 5' RACE reads with MiXCR, giving one entry per CDR3 protein. Altogether fewer than 550,000 distinct CDR3 sequences are present, less than 6% being singletons, with the ten largest covering under 4.5%. Study-level points and caveats: CD8+ by phenotype, disease-linked clones were relatively rare in peripheral blood. The study identified a TCR beta motif of eight highly homologous variants that appeared characteristic of ankylosing spondylitis blood.

This clonotype was sampled from a male donor with ankylosing spondylitis. This rearrangement joins TRBV7-2 to TRBJ2-2; D is unclear. The specimen was blood, either unsorted or a sorted T cell fraction (not recorded which). The CDR3 sequence: CASSRPPAGELFF. The CDR3 DNA reads as TGTGCCAGCAGCCGCCCACCGGCCGGGGAGCTGTTTTTT.